This entry is about one TCR beta chain. Its target is unknown. The CDR3 is 15 amino acids. Deletions cut 0 bases from V and 10 bases from J, with 14 bases between. Germline V lookup: CDR1 SGHRS, CDR2 YFSETQ. This sample was taken from a study of T cell responses to AZD1222 COVID-19 vaccine. Study observations and caveats: The study identified only five to seven AZD1222 recipients as seropositive at baseline. White British donors predominated, females outnumbered males, and clonal diversity was possibly underestimated. After two AZD1222 doses, spike-specific TCR breadth and depth rose versus day 0. Researchers took repertoire samples only after the peak T cell response had come.

Assay: immunoSEQ multiplex PCR; the TCRdb copy retains only in-frame clones and omits some. This table holds tens of thousands of clones, approximately 88% found once. The sequence was collected from an adult who received the AZD1222 COVID-19 vaccine. The chain has TRBV5-1 and TRBJ1-6; weak D call: TRBD1 (5 bases). The sequencing used peripheral blood, collected 28 days after the second AZD1222 dose. The CDR3, as DNA: TGCGCCAGCAGCTTGGATGGCAGGGAAGGATCACCCCTCCACTTT. Its translation is CASSLDGREGSPLHF. Drawing the rest from reference TRBV5-1 and TRBJ1-6, the complete variable domain is KAGVTQTPRYLIKTRGQQVTLSCSPISGHRSVSWYQQTPGQGLQFLFEYFSETQRNKGNFPGRFSGRQFSNSRSEMNVSTLELGDSALYLCASSLDGREGSPLHFGNGTRLTVT.